The 16 T cell receptor beta chains given below trace back to one sample, sequenced in a study of cytomegalovirus exposure and HLA in healthy donors. Use of 60 Vbeta and 13 Jbeta primers characterized the PCR. Here immunoSEQ multiplex PCR was the method, and the copy in TCRdb shows in-frame clones only, minus some. This table holds 90,000 to 130,000 clones, roughly 86% found once. Input material: PBMCs. These receptors all come from a man aged 40-49 years in good health and CMV-seronegative.

This clone was counted once. J is TRBJ1-2 and V is TRBV6-5, with unresolved D. CDR1 MNHEY and CDR2 SVGAGI come from the germline V gene. The CDR3 is 13 residues long. V gave up 2 bases and J gave up 5 bases, with 9 bases separating them. CDR3: CASSYAIDYGYTF. The CDR3 nucleotides are TGTGCCAGCAGTTACGCCATAGATTATGGCTACACCTTC.

The chain joins TRBV5-1 to TRBJ1-6, with 7 positions matching TRBD1. This CDR3 comprises 17 residues. The ends lost 4 bases at V and 0 bases at J; junction bases unmatched: 7. The germline V gene has CDR1 SGHRS and CDR2 YFSETQ. The CDR3: CASSVDRRSSYNSPLHF. CDR3 nucleotide sequence: TGCGCCAGCAGCGTGGACAGGCGAAGCTCCTATAATTCACCCCTCCACTTT.

This clone was observed a handful of times. This chain links TRBV2 with TRBJ1-2, with a weak D call TRBD1 (5 bases). The germline V gene encodes CDR1 SNHLY and CDR2 FYNNEI. The ends were cut back, 1 base at V and 0 bases at J, with 9 bases in the middle. This CDR3 is built from 15 residues. The CDR3 DNA is TGTGCCAGCAGTGAAGTGGGGCTAGCTAACTATGGCTACACCTTC. Translation: CASSEVGLANYGYTF.

J is TRBJ1-2 and V is TRBV10-3; D not certain. The germline V gene has CDR1 ENHRY and CDR2 SYGVKD. Trimming stripped 8 bases from V and 2 bases from J, with 9 bases between. This CDR3 spans 12 amino acids. The CDR3 sequence: CAISDTNYGYTF. The CDR3 nucleotides read TGTGCCATCTCTGACACGAACTATGGCTACACCTTC.

The chain is built from TRBV5-1 and TRBJ1-1, with D possibly matching TRBD1 (6 bases). The CDR3 loop spans 14 amino acids. Trimming shortened V by 5 bases and J by 1 base, and 12 bases separated the two germline ends. From germline, CDR1 is SGHRS and CDR2 YFSETQ. The CDR3 nucleotides read TGCGCCAGCAGTCAGGGGATAGGGAACACTGAAGCTTTCTTT. This sequence encodes CASSQGIGNTEAFF.

V and J are TRBV7-8 and TRBJ2-7, with 7 nucleotides matching TRBD2. V lost 1 base and J lost 1; bases outside the gene matches: 7. The germline CDR1 and CDR2 sequences are SGHVS and FQNEAQ. The CDR3 runs to 16 residues. The CDR3 nucleotides are TGTGCCAGCAGCTTAGAGGCTAGCGGACCATCCTACGAGCAGTACTTC. It translates to CASSLEASGPSYEQYF.

V gene TRBV27 combines with J gene TRBJ2-2, with 8 bases matching TRBD2. V lost 5 bases, J lost 8 bases, and 4 bases stayed unmatched. Germline values: CDR1 MNHEY, CDR2 SMNVEV (reference sequence). CDR3 size: 13 residues. The CDR3 region is CASSQLAVGELFF. DNA for the CDR3: TGTGCCAGCAGTCAACTAGCGGTGGGGGAGCTGTTTTTT.

V gene TRBV21-1 combines with J gene TRBJ1-5; TRBD1 reflects the table's D call only, with no check against the DNA. TRBV21-1 is termed a pseudogene. The CDR3 runs to 14 residues. CDR3 protein: CASTGQYSNQPQHF. The DNA of the CDR3 is TGTGCCAGCACCGGACAGTATAGCAATCAGCCCCAGCATTTT.

The chain recombines TRBV2 with TRBJ1-2, with D perhaps TRBD1 (5 bases). V gave up 2 bases and J gave up 8 bases, with 18 bases separating them. CDR1 and CDR2 (germline): SNHLY, FYNNEI. CDR3 size: 15 residues. The CDR3, as DNA: TGTGCCAGCAGTGAACAACAGGTCCAAAGAAAAGGCTACACCTTC. Translated, it gives CASSEQQVQRKGYTF.

In its sample, this clone was seen a few times. The genes are TRBV28 and TRBJ1-4; 7 positions agree with TRBD1. The CDR3 is 15 amino acids. The V gene end was trimmed by 7 bases and the J gene end by 3 bases; junction bases not matched to a gene: 8. The germline CDR1 and CDR2 sequences are MDHEN and SYDVKM. The CDR3 region has the DNA TGTGCCAGCACCTTACCCGGGACAGCTAATGAAAAACTGTTTTTT. As protein: CASTLPGTANEKLFF. The full variable domain, with the rest looked up from reference TRBV28 and TRBJ1-4, is DVKVTQSSRYLVKRTGEKVFLECVQDMDHENMFWYRQDPGLGLRLIYFSYDVKMKEKGDIPEGYSVSREKKERFSLILESASTNQTSMYLCASTLPGTANEKLFFGSGTQLSVL.

The genes are TRBV5-1 and TRBJ1-5, with 7 positions matching TRBD1. The ends lost 4 bases at V and 3 bases at J; junction bases unmatched: 4. Germline lookup yields CDR1 SGHRS and CDR2 YFSETQ. The CDR3 covers 14 residues. The CDR3 nucleotides are TGCGCCAGCAGCCTGGGACAGCACAATCAGCCCCAGCATTTT. As protein: CASSLGQHNQPQHF.

The chain has TRBV19 and TRBJ1-1; D is perhaps TRBD1 (5 bases). The V and J ends lost 2 bases and 8 bases respectively, with 12 bases between them. Germline V lookup: CDR1 LNHDA, CDR2 SQIVND (reference sequence). The CDR3 has 13 amino acids. The CDR3 DNA reads as TGTGCCAGTAGTATAAGGGGTAATTTGGAAGCTTTCTTT. Amino acids: CASSIRGNLEAFF.

The chain couples TRBV5-1 to TRBJ2-7; D may be TRBD2 (5 bases). Germline V CDR1 and CDR2: SGHRS, YFSETQ. The CDR3 extends over 16 amino acids. Deletions cut 6 bases from V and 6 bases from J, with 25 bases between. CDR3 coding DNA: TGCGCCAGCACACTAGGTGGCACTTCCCTGGTTCTCGAGCAGTACTTC. As protein: CASTLGGTSLVLEQYF.

The chain couples TRBV30 to TRBJ2-1, with 8 bases lining up with TRBD2. CDR1 and CDR2 (germline): GTSNPN, SVGIG (reference sequence). The CDR3 has 17 residues. With 0 bases clipped from V and 1 base from J, the junction kept 8 bases outside the gene matches. Here the CDR3 reads CAWSVQERGTSYNEQFF. DNA of the CDR3: TGTGCCTGGAGTGTACAAGAGCGGGGGACATCCTACAATGAGCAGTTCTTC.

CDR3 bases: TGTGCCAGCAGCCCCCTCCTCGGGGGCTCTGGGGCCAACGTCCTGACTTTC. Translated: CASSPLLGGSGANVLTF. This chain joins TRBV7-9 and TRBJ2-6; tentative D call: TRBD2 (6 bases). In germline, CDR1 is SEHNR, CDR2 FQNEAQ (reference sequence). The CDR3 runs to 17 residues. The V end lost 5 bases, the J end lost 0 bases, and 14 bases lay between the germline ends.

The J gene is TRBJ2-3, the V gene TRBV5-1, with D maybe TRBD1 (5 bases). Germline V CDR1 and CDR2: SGHRS, YFSETQ. The CDR3 runs 11 residues. V dropped 6 bases and J dropped 3 bases, with 5 bases sitting between them. In DNA form, the CDR3 reads TGCGCCAGCAAGGGGACAGATACGCAGTATTTT. Encoded protein: CASKGTDTQYF.